This TCR beta chain was retrieved from a study of blood T cell repertoires in COVID-19. Study-wide background: Acute and convalescent COVID-19 samples came from the United States, Italy and Spain. In each case, the material was cDNA or gDNA derived from T cells, B-cell-depleted T cells, or PBMCs.

V was clipped by 1 base and J by 2 bases, with 9 bases between them. The length of the CDR3 is 15 residues. Germline-derived CDR1 and CDR2 are LNHNV and YYDKDF (reference sequence). Per the authors' pipeline: Estimated nucleated cell counts came from reference gene primer amplification. The repertoire was sequenced with immunoSEQ multiplex PCR; TCRdb's copy has only in-frame clones and lacks some. The V and J calls and clone size come from that table; D and trimming were worked out from the DNA. The data contain a few hundred thousand clones, 85% to 90% of them singletons. V and J are TRBV15 and TRBJ1-5; TRBD1 is a possible D gene (6 bases). The sequenced sample consisted of peripheral blood. The origin of this receptor is an elderly man with acute or convalescent COVID-19. CDR3 region: CATSRGAGGNQPQHF. The CDR3 DNA reads TGTGCCACCAGCAGAGGAGCAGGGGGCAATCAGCCCCAGCATTTT. The full variable domain, with the rest looked up from reference TRBV15 and TRBJ1-5, is DAMVIQNPRYQVTQFGKPVTLSCSQTLNHNVMYWYQQKSSQAPKLLFHYYDKDFNNEADTPDNFQSRRPNTSFCFLDIRSPGLGDTAMYLCATSRGAGGNQPQHFGDGTRLSIL.